Given below is one T cell receptor (beta chain) in context. Its antigen is unidentified. The record originates from a study of T cell responses to AZD1222 COVID-19 vaccine. Germline values: CDR1 SGDLS, CDR2 YYNGEE. The V end lost 0 bases, the J end lost 2 bases, and 11 bases lay between the germline ends. This CDR3 spans 15 amino acids. Study results and limitations: The sample set comprised mostly white British donors with more females, and clonal diversity was possibly underestimated. A reported finding is that nearly half of spike-specific TCRs target unmutated variant regions. Of the AZD1222 recipients, only 5 or 6 were seropositive at baseline.

Profiling relied on immunoSEQ multiplex PCR, and the TCRdb table lists in-frame clones only, not all of them. The table records about 150,000 clones, roughly nine tenths of them present only once. The TCR was taken from an adult in good health. The chain uses TRBV9 and TRBJ2-5; no clear D gene. The sample in question was peripheral blood, obtained on day 0 of MenACWY control vaccination. The CDR3 DNA reads as TGTGCCAGCAGCGTAGCTGGTAGCCGACAAGAGACCCAGTACTTC. Translating gives CASSVAGSRQETQYF.